The 13 T cell receptor beta chains given below trace back to one sample, sequenced in a study of shared clonotypes between healthy human individuals. Only in-frame clones appear in the TCRdb table, and some are missing; sequencing was by immunoSEQ multiplex PCR. Of fewer than 2.5 million clones listed, 93% were seen once; the top ten hold about 0.34%. The source material was naive CD4+ T cells from PBMCs. Subset denoted: CD45RA+ positively selected. The source is a young man in good health. Some clones in this sample may be carry-over from other donors' samples.

This chain connects TRBV7-9 to TRBJ2-1, with 11 positions matching TRBD2. Germline V gene sequence: CDR1 SEHNR, CDR2 FQNEAQ (reference sequence). This CDR3 comprises 19 residues. The junction had 19 bases not matched to a gene; V was cut back by 5 bases and J by 7 bases. CDR3 loop: CASSPPRGQTSGKKNEQFF. CDR3 bases: TGTGCCAGCAGCCCGCCAAGGGGTCAGACTAGCGGGAAAAAAAATGAGCAGTTCTTC.

The chain employs TRBV21-1 and TRBJ2-7; the DNA was not used to check the table's D call, TRBD1. TRBV21-1 is listed as a pseudogene. The CDR3 has 14 amino acids. The CDR3 DNA is TGTGCCAGCAGCCGCGGGACAGGGGGCTACGAGCAGTACTTC. Protein product: CASSRGTGGYEQYF.

This chain uses TRBV4-1 with TRBJ2-3; 9 bases fit TRBD2. Germline lookup yields CDR1 MGHRA and CDR2 YSYEKL. V lost 1 base, J lost 5 bases, and 10 bases stayed unmatched. This CDR3 is 17 amino acids long. CDR3 in DNA: TGCGCCAGCAGCCAAGCCGCGGGAGGGACCCTGGGAGATACGCAGTATTTT. As protein: CASSQAAGGTLGDTQYF.

V usage is TRBV19 and J usage is TRBJ2-4; 7 bases are shared with TRBD1. The CDR3 sequence is 16 residues long. In germline, CDR1 is LNHDA, CDR2 SQIVND (reference sequence). Germline trimming cut 2 bases from V and 6 bases from J; bases unmatched to any gene: 10. Here the CDR3 reads CASSIYAGPGGNIQYF. CDR3 nucleotide sequence: TGTGCCAGTAGTATATATGCAGGACCAGGGGGAAACATTCAGTACTTC.

Concerning this clone itself: The same CDR3 is also encoded by other DNA sequences in this sample. This chain connects TRBV29-1 to TRBJ1-1; D ambiguous. V dropped 4 bases and J dropped 1 base, with 7 bases sitting between them. The CDR3 covers 12 residues. CDR1 is SQVTM and CDR2 is ANQGSEA in the germline V gene. CDR3 nucleotides: TGCAGCGTTGGGACGGGGAACACTGAAGCTTTCTTT. Protein: CSVGTGNTEAFF.

Remarks on this clone: Within the sample, other DNA sequences also encode this same CDR3. V is TRBV5-4 and J is TRBJ2-7; the D call may be TRBD1 or TRBD2 (5 bases each). Germline V gene lookup returns CDR1 SGHNT and CDR2 YYREEE (reference sequence). V lost 3 bases and J 2 bases, leaving 12 bases between the germline ends. There are 14 residues in the CDR3. The CDR3: CASSSGTDPYEQYF. In DNA form, the CDR3 reads TGTGCCAGCAGCTCGGGGACGGACCCCTACGAGCAGTACTTC.

This CDR3 reads CASSLVGTGENQPQHF. The DNA for the CDR3 is TGTGCCAGCAGCTTGGTGGGGACAGGTGAGAATCAGCCCCAGCATTTT. The J gene is TRBJ1-5, the V gene TRBV5-8; 8 bases agree with TRBD1. Germline CDR1 and CDR2: SGHTS and YDEGEE. Trimming cost V 0 bases and J 4 bases; bases outside gene matches: 6. The CDR3 has 16 residues.

This chain joins TRBV7-9 and TRBJ2-3, with 9 bases matching TRBD2. The V gene end was trimmed by 5 bases and the J gene end by 7 bases; junction bases not matched to a gene: 10. CDR1 is SEHNR and CDR2 is FQNEAQ in the germline V gene (reference sequence). The CDR3 sequence is 15 residues long. The CDR3 spells CASSLIAGAGNTQYF. In DNA form, the CDR3 reads TGTGCCAGCAGCCTAATAGCGGGAGCGGGAAATACGCAGTATTTT.

This chain connects TRBV7-3 to TRBJ2-2; 8 bases match TRBD1. The CDR3 runs to 15 residues. Germline loops: CDR1 SGHTA, CDR2 FQGTGA. Germline trimming cut 5 bases from V and 3 bases from J; bases unmatched to any gene: 5. Here the CDR3 reads CASSQGARDTGELFF. The CDR3 DNA sequence: TGTGCCAGCAGCCAGGGGGCGCGGGACACCGGGGAGCTGTTTTTT.

In regard to this clone: Sequence at one end of the junction differs from germline and may be a read error. The J gene is TRBJ2-7, the V gene TRBV11-2, with D perhaps matching TRBD1 (6 bases). The CDR3 sequence is 11 residues long. CDR1 is SGHAT and CDR2 is FQNNGV in the germline V gene. The DNA of the CDR3 is TGTGCCAGCAGATTGGACAGAATACTTCCCTTC. Translation: CASRLDRILPF.

The chain carries TRBV6-6 and TRBJ2-3, with 10 nucleotides matching TRBD2. The length of the CDR3 is 15 residues. The J segment lost 6 bases and the V segment lost 4 bases, leaving 7 bases of the junction unmatched. CDR1 and CDR2 from the germline V gene are MNHNY and SVGAGI (reference sequence). Here the CDR3 DNA reads TGTGCCAGCAGTTTGCTAGCGGGAGTAGCGGATACGCAGTATTTT. It specifies CASSLLAGVADTQYF.

The rearrangement uses TRBV7-3 and TRBJ2-5, with unresolved D. This CDR3 comprises 14 residues. The V gene lost 1 base and the J gene lost 4 bases, with 10 bases spanning the gap. Germline V gene lookup returns CDR1 SGHTA and CDR2 FQGTGA. CDR3 DNA: TGTGCCAGCAGCTTAAATGGCTGGGGAGAGACCCAGTACTTC. Its translation: CASSLNGWGETQYF. The variable domain in full, with the rest retrieved from reference TRBV7-3 and TRBJ2-5, is GAGVSQTPSNKVTEKGKYVELRCDPISGHTALYWYRQSLGQGPEFLIYFQGTGAADDSGLPNDRFFAVRPEGSVSTLKIQRTERGDSAVYLCASSLNGWGETQYFGPGTRLLVL.

The chain joins TRBV5-6 to TRBJ2-1; 12 positions match TRBD1. The CDR3 loop spans 16 amino acids. The V gene end was trimmed by 2 bases and the J gene end by 7 bases; junction bases not matched to a gene: 7. Looked up from germline, CDR1 is SGHDT and CDR2 is YYEEEE. The CDR3 reads CASSFPRDRGRNEQFF. In DNA form, the CDR3 reads TGTGCCAGCAGCTTCCCCCGGGACAGGGGGCGAAATGAGCAGTTCTTC. The full variable domain, completed using reference TRBV5-6 and TRBJ2-1, is DAGVTQSPTHLIKTRGQQVTLRCSPKSGHDTVSWYQQALGQGPQFIFQYYEEEERQRGNFPDRFSGHQFPNYSSELNVNALLLGDSALYLCASSFPRDRGRNEQFFGPGTRLTVL.